One sample yielded the 10 T cell receptor beta chains listed below, sequenced in a study of blood T cell repertoires in COVID-19. Sequencing used immunoSEQ multiplex PCR; TCRdb keeps in-frame clones, though not all of them. The data contain about 480,000 clones, more than 85% of them singletons. The sequenced material came from peripheral blood. The receptors originated from a woman younger than 45 with acute or convalescent COVID-19.

The V call is TRBV27, the J call TRBJ1-6, with 7 positions matching TRBD1. With 3 bases clipped from V and 14 bases from J, the junction kept 4 bases outside the gene matches. Germline-derived CDR1 and CDR2 are MNHEY and SMNVEV (reference sequence). The CDR3 extends over 12 amino acids. The CDR3 sequence: CASSLNRGALHF. In DNA form, the CDR3 reads TGTGCCAGCAGTTTGAACAGGGGAGCCCTCCACTTT.

V and J are TRBV28 and TRBJ1-1; D unclear. V lost 6 bases and J lost 0, with 8 bases in between. The CDR3 spans 13 residues. CDR1 and CDR2 (germline): MDHEN, SYDVKM. For the CDR3, the DNA is TGTGCCAGCAGCTACCCCATGAACACTGAAGCTTTCTTT. Translating it yields CASSYPMNTEAFF.

The gene calls are TRBV9 and TRBJ2-7; possibly TRBD1 for D (7 bases). The CDR3 consists of 15 residues. Trimming removed 0 bases at V and 4 bases at J, with 14 bases between. Germline-derived CDR1 and CDR2 are SGDLS and YYNGEE. CDR3 sequence: CASSVAGRGAYEQYF. For the CDR3, the DNA is TGTGCCAGCAGCGTAGCGGGCAGGGGGGCGTACGAGCAGTACTTC.

This clone was detected a few times. The V and J genes are TRBV28 and TRBJ1-6, with 10 bases aligning to TRBD1. The CDR3 has 16 amino acids. CDR1 and CDR2 from the germline V gene are MDHEN and SYDVKM. J was trimmed by 14 bases and V by 5 bases; bases with no gene match: 15. The CDR3 region is CASSPQTGTGAMSLHF. DNA of the CDR3: TGTGCCAGCAGTCCCCAAACCGGGACAGGGGCGATGTCCCTCCACTTT.

As regards this clone: Other DNA sequences of this sample code for an identical CDR3. For the CDR3, the DNA is TGTGCCAGCAGTTTGGGGCCCAATCAGCCCCAGCATTTT. Protein sequence: CASSLGPNQPQHF. The chain links TRBV28 to TRBJ1-5, with D possibly TRBD1 on 5 matching bases. Trimming took 3 bases from V and 3 from J, leaving 6 bases between them. There are 13 residues in the CDR3. Germline loops: CDR1 MDHEN, CDR2 SYDVKM.

This chain connects TRBV9 to TRBJ2-7; 7 bases fit TRBD1. CDR1 is SGDLS and CDR2 is YYNGEE in the germline V gene. There are 15 residues in the CDR3. The V segment lost 0 bases and the J segment 4 bases; nucleotides outside the gene matches: 7. The CDR3 DNA reads TGTGCCAGCAGCGTAGGGGGCAGGGGGTTGTACGAGCAGTACTTC. This codes for CASSVGGRGLYEQYF.

The J gene is TRBJ2-3, the V gene TRBV14; 10 nucleotides agree with TRBD2. The CDR3 runs 20 residues. Unmatched junction bases numbered 21, after V lost 1 base and J lost 8 bases. Per germline, CDR1 SGHDN and CDR2 FVKESK. The CDR3 sequence is CASSQGIVLAGTRTSGTQYF. CDR3 bases: TGTGCCAGCAGCCAAGGAATTGTACTAGCGGGGACGCGGACGTCTGGTACGCAGTATTTT.

The chain uses TRBV27 and TRBJ2-3; TRBD1 agrees at 7 bases. V dropped 0 bases and J dropped 4; count of bases not matched to a gene: 4. Per the germline V gene, CDR1 is MNHEY and CDR2 is SMNVEV (reference sequence). This CDR3 comprises 15 residues. CDR3 nucleotide sequence: TGTGCCAGCAGTTTATCCAGGCAGGGGGCAGATACGCAGTATTTT. Protein sequence: CASSLSRQGADTQYF.

V and J are TRBV2 and TRBJ2-3; D possibly corresponds to TRBD2 (5 bases). V lost 7 bases and J 8 bases, leaving 16 bases between the germline ends. Germline assignment: CDR1 SNHLY and CDR2 FYNNEI. This CDR3 has 13 amino acids. The CDR3 reads CASNRDRESTQYF. DNA of the CDR3: TGTGCCAGCAACCGAGACCGGGAAAGTACGCAGTATTTT. The whole variable domain, filled in from reference TRBV2 and TRBJ2-3, reads EPEVTQTPSHQVTQMGQEVILRCVPISNHLYFYWYRQILGQKVEFLVSFYNNEISEKSEIFDDQFSVERPDGSNFTLKIRSTKLEDSAMYFCASNRDRESTQYFGPGTRLTVL.

A note on this clone: The same CDR3 arises from other DNA sequences in this sample as well. V usage is TRBV12-3 or TRBV12-4 and J usage is TRBJ2-7; 7 bases line up with TRBD1. The junction had 5 bases not matched to a gene; V was cut back by 5 bases and J by 4 bases. CDR3 length equals 13 residues. CDR3 DNA: TGTGCCAGCAGTCCGGGACAGTCTTACGAGCAGTACTTC. Residues: CASSPGQSYEQYF.